This TCR beta chain was recovered during a study of regulatory T cells in long-lasting Graves disease. Broader study findings: Gene preferences differed: TRBV28, TRBJ1-2, TRBJ2-5 in persistent cases.

The ends were cut back, 6 bases at V and 7 bases at J, with 15 bases in the middle. This CDR3 is built from 12 residues. Germline-derived CDR1 and CDR2 are SQVTM and ANQGSEA. Concerning this clonotype: The antigen is unknown.

Time point noted: newly diagnosed GD, antithyroid drugs for less than 3 months. The TCR library was prepared using RNA isolated from PBMCs. Construction of the TCR beta libraries employed iRepertoire HTBI primers in conjunction with Arm-PCR of CDR3 regions. TCRdb reprocessed the multiplex PCR reads via MiXCR and lists one record per CDR3 protein. The table has hundreds of thousands of distinct CDR3 sequences, 13% seen once. These data also featured in a second study, about T cells in Graves' hyperthyroidism and ophthalmopathy. According to that study: Researchers defined stable Graves' hyperthyroidism as no ophthalmopathy progression within 18 months. Among clonotypes expanded in thyroid above 0.001, most were also found in blood. Ophthalmopathy and stable hyperthyroidism were told apart by a 13 V-J model.

The genes are TRBV29-1 and TRBJ1-2; weak D call: TRBD1 (6 bases). The origin of this receptor is a man aged 25-45 years with Graves disease. Specimen: peripheral blood mononuclear cells (PBMCs), collected at new diagnosis, from a patient treated with antithyroid drugs. The DNA for the CDR3 is TGCAGCGTCGCCCCGGGGGCCGGTGGCTACACCTTC. Protein product: CSVAPGAGGYTF.